This T cell receptor beta chain was retrieved from a study of blood T cell repertoires in COVID-19. In the study overall: Collection of acute and convalescent COVID-19 samples took place in the United States, Italy and Spain.

Trimming removed 3 bases at V and 1 base at J, with 14 bases between. The CDR3 consists of 16 residues. Germline CDR1 reads SGHRS; CDR2 reads YFSETQ. Source study methods: Nucleated cell number was recorded as an estimate derived from reference gene primer amplification. Using immunoSEQ multiplex PCR, the repertoire was profiled, and TCRdb retains in-frame clones only, with some absent. V, J and clone size were drawn from that table, and D and trimming were deduced from the DNA. The table lists a few hundred thousand clones, about 85% of them singletons. This clone was found a few times. Sequenced: peripheral blood. The source of this sequence is a human donor with COVID-19, enrolled during active disease. The donor label of this sample is uncertain. This chain connects TRBV5-1 to TRBJ1-3; D not resolved. The CDR3 here is CASSYDPLASGNTIYF. CDR3 nucleotide sequence: TGCGCCAGCAGCTATGATCCGCTGGCATCTGGAAACACCATATATTTT.